The clone carrying this T cell receptor (beta chain) was seen ten or more times. Its antigen is unknown. A quantitative 5'-RACE method, one with molecular barcodes, was used to make TCR beta libraries. TCRdb passed the 5' RACE reads through MiXCR, listing each CDR3 protein once. The sample has roughly 190,000 distinct CDR3 sequences, roughly 13% seen once. CDR3 length equals 16 residues. Germline V gene data show CDR1 as KGHDR and CDR2 as SFDVKD. V was cut by 0 bases and J by 9 bases, with 16 bases left in between. These data come from a study of CD8 T cells in ankylosing spondylitis. Whole-study results and caveats: Reportedly, matched ankylosing spondylitis synovial fluid was significantly enriched for disease-linked clones. Disease-linked clones displayed a CD8+ phenotype and appeared relatively rarely in peripheral blood. Seven to nine highly homologous variants made up a TCR beta motif, and this motif appeared characteristic of ankylosing spondylitis blood.

V is TRBV24-1 and J is TRBJ2-2; D call uncertain. The TCR originated in a male donor with ankylosing spondylitis or in good health (not recorded which). Sequenced: blood, either unsorted or a sorted T cell fraction (not recorded which). For the CDR3, the DNA is TGTGCCACCAGTGATTTGCAATTTTGCGTAGATCGGGAGCTGTTTTTT. Translation: CATSDLQFCVDRELFF.